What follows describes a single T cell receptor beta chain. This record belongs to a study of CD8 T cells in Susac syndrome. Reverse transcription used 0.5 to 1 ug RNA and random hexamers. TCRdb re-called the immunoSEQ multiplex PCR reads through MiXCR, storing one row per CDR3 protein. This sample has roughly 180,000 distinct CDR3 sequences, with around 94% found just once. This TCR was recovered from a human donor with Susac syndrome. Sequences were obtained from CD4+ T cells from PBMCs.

CDR3 sequence: CASCHRPRQTYEQYF. CDR3 sequence (DNA): TGTGCCAGCTGTCACCGTCCCCGACAAACCTACGAGCAGTACTTC. The chain combines TRBV27 with TRBJ2-7, with D unclear. V was clipped by 8 bases and J by 2 bases, with 19 bases between them. This CDR3 has 15 amino acids. Germline V CDR1 and CDR2: MNHEY, SMNVEV (reference sequence).